Sequencing of this TCR beta chain was carried out in a study of neurological immune-mediated disorders. Study results and limitations: When the repertoires were grouped phylogenetically, those of 18 of the 34 multiple sclerosis patients came together in a single cluster of related CDR3 sequences, which points to a possible repertoire-level signature.

Synthesis of cDNA was accomplished via 5'RACE employing 10-nucleotide random UMIs. TCRdb redid the calling of the 5' RACE reads with MiXCR, one entry per CDR3 protein. The sample includes around 130,000 distinct CDR3 sequences, roughly 3.2% of them seen just once. This clonotype showed up many times. Its antigen remains unknown. This clonotype originated in a woman in her 30s with multiple sclerosis. The sequenced sample was PBMCs.

CDR3 in DNA: TGCGCCAGCAGCTTGGGGGGACAAGACCAGTACTTC. Translating it yields CASSLGGQDQYF. The chain carries TRBV5-1 and TRBJ2-7, with D possibly TRBD1 on 6 matching bases. Trimming stripped 0 bases from V and 10 bases from J, with 11 bases between. The CDR3 has 12 residues. The germline V gene encodes CDR1 SGHRS and CDR2 YFSETQ.